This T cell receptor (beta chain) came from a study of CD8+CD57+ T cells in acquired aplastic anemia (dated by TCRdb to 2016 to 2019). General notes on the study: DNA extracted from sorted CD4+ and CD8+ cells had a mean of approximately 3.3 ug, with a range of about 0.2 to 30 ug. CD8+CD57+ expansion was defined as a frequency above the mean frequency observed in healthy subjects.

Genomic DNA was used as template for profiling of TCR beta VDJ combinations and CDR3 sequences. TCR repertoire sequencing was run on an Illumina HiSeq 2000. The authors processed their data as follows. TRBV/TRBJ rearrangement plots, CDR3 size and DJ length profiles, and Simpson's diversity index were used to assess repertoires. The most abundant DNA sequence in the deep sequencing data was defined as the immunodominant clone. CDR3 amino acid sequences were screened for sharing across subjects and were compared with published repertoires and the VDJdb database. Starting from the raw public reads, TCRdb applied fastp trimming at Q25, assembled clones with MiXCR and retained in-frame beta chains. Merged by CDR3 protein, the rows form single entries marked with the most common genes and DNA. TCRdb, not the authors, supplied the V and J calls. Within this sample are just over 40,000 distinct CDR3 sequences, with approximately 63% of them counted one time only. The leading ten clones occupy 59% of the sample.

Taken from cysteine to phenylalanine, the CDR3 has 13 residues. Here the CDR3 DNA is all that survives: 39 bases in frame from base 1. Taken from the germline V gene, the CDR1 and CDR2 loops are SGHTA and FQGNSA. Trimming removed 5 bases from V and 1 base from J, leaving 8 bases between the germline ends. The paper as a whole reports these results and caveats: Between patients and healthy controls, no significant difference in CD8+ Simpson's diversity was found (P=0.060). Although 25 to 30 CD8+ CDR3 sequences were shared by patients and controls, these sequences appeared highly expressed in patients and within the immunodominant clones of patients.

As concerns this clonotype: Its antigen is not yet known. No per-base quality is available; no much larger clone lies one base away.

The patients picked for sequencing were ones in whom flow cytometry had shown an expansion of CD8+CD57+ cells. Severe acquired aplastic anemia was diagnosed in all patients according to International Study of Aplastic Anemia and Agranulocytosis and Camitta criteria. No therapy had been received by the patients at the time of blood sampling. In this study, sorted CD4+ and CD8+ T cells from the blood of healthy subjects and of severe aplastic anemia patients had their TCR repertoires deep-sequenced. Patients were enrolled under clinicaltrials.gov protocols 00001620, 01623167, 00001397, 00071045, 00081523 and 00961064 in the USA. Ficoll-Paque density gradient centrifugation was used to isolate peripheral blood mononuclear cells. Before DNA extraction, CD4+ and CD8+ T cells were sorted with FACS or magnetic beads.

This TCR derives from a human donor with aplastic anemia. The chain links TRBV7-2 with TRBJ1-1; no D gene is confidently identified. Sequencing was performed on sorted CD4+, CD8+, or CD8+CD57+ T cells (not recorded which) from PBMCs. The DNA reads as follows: TGTGCCAGCAGCACTCGGTGGAACACTGAAGCTTTCTTT. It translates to CASSTRWNTEAFF.